These 2 T cell receptor beta chains were all obtained from the same sample, sequenced in a study of T cells in Graves' hyperthyroidism and ophthalmopathy. Amplified TCR beta CDR3 regions derived from RNA transcripts. The study used the HTBI primer set for a first-round RT-PCR of the TCR CDR3. TCRdb used MiXCR to reprocess the multiplex PCR reads, holding one entry per CDR3 protein. Of 450,000 to 650,000 distinct CDR3 sequences listed, 14% were seen once; the top ten hold 6.5% to 9%. The specimen sequenced was blood. All receptors derive from a woman between 18 and 30 years old with Graves' ophthalmopathy.

Remarks on this clonotype: The germline gene is not matched at one end of the junction; a read error may be the cause. V is TRBV11-2 and J is TRBJ1-1; 9 bases match TRBD1. Germline V lookup: CDR1 SGHAT, CDR2 FQNNGV. CDR3 length: 14 residues. The CDR3 bases are TGTGCCAGCAGCCCGGGACAGGGAGGCACTGAAGATTTCTTT. This translates into CASSPGQGGTEDFF.

Ten or more counts support this clonotype. V and J are TRBV20-1 and TRBJ1-1; possible D gene TRBD1, 5 bases. Germline assignment: CDR1 DFQATT and CDR2 SNEGSKA (reference sequence). Trimming cost V 0 bases and J 3 bases, with 17 bases left between them. The CDR3 is made up of 16 amino acids. The CDR3 loop reads CSARDVMDTGDTEAFF. The CDR3 DNA sequence: TGCAGTGCTAGAGATGTTATGGACACCGGGGACACTGAAGCTTTCTTT.